This passage covers 8 T cell receptor beta chains from one sample sequenced in a study of blood T cells in healthy people across ages. The authors ran a second PCR of roughly 6 to 12 cycles using a sample-barcoded 5' primer and a J-beta primer mix. MiXCR, applied by TCRdb to the 5' RACE reads, yields one record per CDR3 protein. The sample lists fewer than 800,000 distinct CDR3 sequences, about 52% occurring once. Specimen: blood. The receptors originated from a woman aged 55-75 years in good health.

The V call is TRBV6-5, the J call TRBJ2-1, with 7 bases matching TRBD2. CDR3 length: 15 amino acids. Germline assignment: CDR1 MNHEY and CDR2 SVGAGI. The V segment lost 5 bases and the J segment 0 bases; nucleotides outside the gene matches: 4. The CDR3 here is CASSRGGSSYNEQFF. In DNA, the CDR3 is TGTGCCAGCAGTCGCGGGGGTAGCTCCTACAATGAGCAGTTCTTC.

The chain recombines TRBV4-3 with TRBJ1-3; D possibly corresponds to TRBD1 (5 bases). The germline V gene encodes CDR1 LGHNA and CDR2 YSLEER. V gave up 0 bases and J gave up 0 bases, with 12 bases separating them. The CDR3 contains 17 residues. CDR3 protein: CASSQDRGAISGNTIYF. In DNA, the CDR3 is TGCGCCAGCAGCCAAGATAGGGGAGCGATCTCTGGAAACACCATATATTTT.

This clonotype has just a few counts. The chain employs TRBV29-1 and TRBJ1-2; maybe TRBD1 (5 bases). Deletions cut 6 bases from V and 7 bases from J, with 15 bases between. This CDR3 comprises 12 residues. CDR1 is SQVTM and CDR2 is ANQGSEA in the germline V gene. The CDR3 is CSVERGGGGYTF. The CDR3 DNA sequence: TGCAGCGTGGAGAGGGGAGGAGGTGGCTACACCTTC.

The chain uses TRBV5-1 and TRBJ2-3; 10 bases fit TRBD2. After removal of 2 bases from V and 2 bases from J, the junction contained 5 bases not matched to a gene. CDR1 and CDR2 from the germline V gene are SGHRS and YFSETQ. This CDR3 spans 16 amino acids. The CDR3 region is CASSLTGTSVTDTQYF. CDR3 nucleotides: TGCGCCAGCAGCTTAACCGGGACTAGCGTCACAGATACGCAGTATTTT.

The gene calls are TRBV7-2 and TRBJ2-5, with D possibly TRBD2 on 6 matching bases. The CDR3 covers 12 residues. V was clipped by 5 bases and J by 5 bases, with 9 bases between them. Germline V CDR1 and CDR2: SGHTA, FQGNSA. The CDR3 DNA sequence: TGTGCCAGCAGCGGGGGGTGGGAGACCCAGTACTTC. Translation: CASSGGWETQYF.

The genes are TRBV7-9 and TRBJ2-1; 7 bases align to TRBD2. The CDR3 totals 11 residues. The V gene's germline CDR1 is SEHNR and CDR2 FQNEAQ (reference sequence). Trimming took 6 bases from V and 10 from J; bases not matched to a gene: 3. The CDR3 DNA sequence: TGTGCCAGCAGTTTACTAGCGGAGCAGTTCTTC. Translating it yields CASSLLAEQFF. Full variable domain (missing parts from reference TRBV7-9 and TRBJ2-1): DTGVSQNPRHKITKRGQNVTFRCDPISEHNRLYWYRQTLGQGPEFLTYFQNEAQLEKSRLLSDRFSAERPKGSFSTLEIQRTEQGDSAMYLCASSLLAEQFFGPGTRLTVL.

The table lists this clonotype with a few counts. The CDR3 reads CASSRGGTGFSYEQYF. For the CDR3, the DNA is TGTGCCAGCAGTCGTGGGGGAACGGGTTTCTCCTACGAGCAGTACTTC. V gene TRBV28 combines with J gene TRBJ2-7, with D tentatively TRBD1 or TRBD2 (5 bases each). Germline CDR1 reads MDHEN; CDR2 reads SYDVKM. V was cut by 5 bases and J by 0 bases, with 17 bases left in between. The CDR3 is 16 residues long.

Note on this clonotype: Compared with germline, one end of the junction differs, possibly owing to a read error. The genes are TRBV4-3 and TRBJ1-2; 7 bases are shared with TRBD1. The V gene's germline CDR1 is LGHNA and CDR2 YSLEER. The CDR3 has 13 amino acids. The CDR3 loop reads CASSLTGIYGNTF. In DNA form, the CDR3 reads TGCGCCAGCAGCCTGACAGGGATCTATGGCAACACCTTC.